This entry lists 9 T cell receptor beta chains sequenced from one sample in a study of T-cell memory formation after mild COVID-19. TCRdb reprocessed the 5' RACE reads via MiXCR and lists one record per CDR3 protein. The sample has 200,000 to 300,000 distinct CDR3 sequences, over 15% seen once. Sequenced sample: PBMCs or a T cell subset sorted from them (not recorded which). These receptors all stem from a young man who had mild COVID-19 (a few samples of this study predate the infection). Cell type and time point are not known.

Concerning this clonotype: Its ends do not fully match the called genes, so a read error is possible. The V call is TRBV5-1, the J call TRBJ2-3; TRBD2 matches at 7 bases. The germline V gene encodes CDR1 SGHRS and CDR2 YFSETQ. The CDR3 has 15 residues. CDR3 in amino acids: CASSLDQTSTDAQYF. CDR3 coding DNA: TGCGCCAGCAGCTTGGACCAGACTAGCACAGATGCGCAGTATTTT.

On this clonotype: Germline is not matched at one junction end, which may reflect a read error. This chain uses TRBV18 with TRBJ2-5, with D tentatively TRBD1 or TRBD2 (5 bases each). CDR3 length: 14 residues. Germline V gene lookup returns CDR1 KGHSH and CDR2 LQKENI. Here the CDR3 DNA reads TGTGACAGCTCCCGGGACCGAGGGAGAGAGACCCAGTACTTC. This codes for CDSSRDRGRETQYF.

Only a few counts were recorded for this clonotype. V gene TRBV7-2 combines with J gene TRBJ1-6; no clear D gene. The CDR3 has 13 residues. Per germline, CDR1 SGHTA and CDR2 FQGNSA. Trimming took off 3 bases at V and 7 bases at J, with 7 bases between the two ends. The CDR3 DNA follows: TGTGCCAGCAGCTTCGGGAACAATTCACCCCTCCACTTT. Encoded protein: CASSFGNNSPLHF.

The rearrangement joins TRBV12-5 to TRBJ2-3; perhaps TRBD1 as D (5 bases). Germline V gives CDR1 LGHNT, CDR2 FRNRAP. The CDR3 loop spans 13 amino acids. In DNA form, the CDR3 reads TGTGCCACCAGCCAAGGGGTCGCTGATACGCAGTATTTT. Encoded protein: CATSQGVADTQYF.

CDR3 coding DNA: TGTGCCAGCAGGGACAGGGGAGATAAGGAGCAGTACGTC. This gives the protein CASRDRGDKEQYV. V gene TRBV6-2 or TRBV6-3 combines with J gene TRBJ2-7, with TRBD1 matching 9 bases. CDR3 length: 13 residues. Germline assignment: CDR1 MNHEY and CDR2 SVGEGT. The J segment lost 7 bases and the V segment lost 6 bases, leaving 7 bases of the junction unmatched.

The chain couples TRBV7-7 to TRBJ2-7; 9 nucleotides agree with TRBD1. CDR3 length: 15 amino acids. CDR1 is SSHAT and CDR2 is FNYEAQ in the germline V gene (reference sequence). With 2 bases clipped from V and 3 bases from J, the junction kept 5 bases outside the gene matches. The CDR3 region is CASSLFVGQGYEQYF. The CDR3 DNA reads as TGTGCCAGCAGCTTATTTGTGGGACAGGGCTACGAGCAGTACTTC.

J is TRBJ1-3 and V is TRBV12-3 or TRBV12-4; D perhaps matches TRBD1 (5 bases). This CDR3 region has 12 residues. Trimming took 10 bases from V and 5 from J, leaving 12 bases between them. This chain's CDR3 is CAIRKGRNTIYF. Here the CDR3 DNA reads TGTGCCATCCGAAAGGGGCGAAACACCATATATTTT.

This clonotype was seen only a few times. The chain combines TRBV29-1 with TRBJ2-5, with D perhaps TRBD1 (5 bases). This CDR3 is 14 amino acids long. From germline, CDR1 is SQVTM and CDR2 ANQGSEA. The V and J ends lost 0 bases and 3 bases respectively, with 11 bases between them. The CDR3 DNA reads TGCAGCGTTGAAGATTTTGGGGCAGAAGAGACCCAGTACTTC. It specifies CSVEDFGAEETQYF. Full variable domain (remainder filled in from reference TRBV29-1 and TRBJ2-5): SAVISQKPSRDICQRGTSLTIQCQVDSQVTMMFWYRQQPGQSLTLIATANQGSEATYESGFVIDKFPISRPNLTFSTLTVSNMSPEDSSIYLCSVEDFGAEETQYFGPGTRLLVL.

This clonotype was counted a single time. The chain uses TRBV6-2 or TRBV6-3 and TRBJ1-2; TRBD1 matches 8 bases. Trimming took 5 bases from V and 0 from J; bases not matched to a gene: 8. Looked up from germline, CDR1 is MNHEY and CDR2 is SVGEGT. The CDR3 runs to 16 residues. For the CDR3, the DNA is TGTGCCAGCAGTGGGACAGGCGGCCTAGCTAACTATGGCTACACCTTC. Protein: CASSGTGGLANYGYTF.